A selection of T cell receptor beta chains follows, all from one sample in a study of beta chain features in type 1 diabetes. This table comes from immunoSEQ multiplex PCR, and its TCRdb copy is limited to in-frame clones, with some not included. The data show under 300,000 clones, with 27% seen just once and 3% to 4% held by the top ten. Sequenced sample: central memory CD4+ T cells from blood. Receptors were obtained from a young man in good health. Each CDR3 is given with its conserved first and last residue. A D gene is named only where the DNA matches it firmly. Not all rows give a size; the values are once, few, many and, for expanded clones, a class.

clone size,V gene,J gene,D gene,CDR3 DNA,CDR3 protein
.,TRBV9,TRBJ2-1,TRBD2,TGTGCCAGCAGCGTAGAGGGGACTAAAAGTGAGCAGTTCTTC,CASSVEGTKSEQFF
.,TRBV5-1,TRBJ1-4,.,TGCGCCAGCAGCTTGGCGGCTGCGGGAGAAAAACTGTTTTTT,CASSLAAAGEKLFF
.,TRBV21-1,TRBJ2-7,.,TGTGCCAGCAGCAAAAGCTGCGGCCACCGATTCTCCTACGAGCAGTACTTC,CASSKSCGHRFSYEQYF
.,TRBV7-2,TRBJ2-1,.,TGTGCCAGCAGCTCGGACTTCTCGCAGCAGTTCTTC,CASSSDFSQQFF
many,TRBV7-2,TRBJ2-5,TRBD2,TGTGCCAGCAGTCCCGACCCGGGAGGAGAGACCCAGTACTTC,CASSPDPGGETQYF
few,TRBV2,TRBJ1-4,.,TGTGCCAGCAGTGAAGAGGGGTGGAATGAAAAACTGTTTTTT,CASSEEGWNEKLFF
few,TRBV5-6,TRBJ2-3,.,TGTGCCAGCAGCTTGTGGCGGATCACAGATACGCAGTATTTT,CASSLWRITDTQYF
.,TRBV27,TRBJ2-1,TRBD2,TGTGCCAGCAGTTTATCGACTAGCGGGACTTACAATGAGCAGTTCTTC,CASSLSTSGTYNEQFF
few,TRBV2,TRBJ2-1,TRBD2,TGTGCCAGCAGCCCACCGCCCAGCGGGGGGGCATACAATGAGCAGTTCTTC,CASSPPPSGGAYNEQFF
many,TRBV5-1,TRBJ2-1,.,TGCGCCAGCAGCTTGGAGCAGGGCTCCTACAATGAGCAGTTCTTC,CASSLEQGSYNEQFF
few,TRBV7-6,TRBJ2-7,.,TGTGCCAGCAGCTTAGACAGTAACTACGAGCAGTACTTC,CASSLDSNYEQYF